The clone carrying this TCR beta chain was counted a single time. This sequence may be a read error, since a much larger clone differs from it by one base. Germline lookup yields CDR1 LNHDA and CDR2 SQIVND (reference sequence). The CDR3 is 13 residues long. V gave up 8 bases and J gave up 6 bases, with 14 bases separating them. This sample was included in a study of T cell repertoires in cytomegalovirus infection. Study-level background: Carrying CMV and the relevant HLA type showed in public TCR beta signatures.

Each CDR3 protein is one row after TCRdb ran MiXCR on the reads. The sample lists a few hundred thousand distinct CDR3 sequences, approximately 15% seen once, with about 45% in the top ten. Sample: CD8+ T cells from PBMCs. The chain carries TRBV19 and TRBJ1-5, with no clear D. This TCR derives from a human donor in good health (CMV status not recorded). Some clones in this sample may be carry-over from other donors' samples. CDR3 nucleotides: TGTGCCAGTCGCAAAGAAGTTGGTCAGCCCCAGCATTTT. Translated, it gives CASRKEVGQPQHF.